The T cell receptor (beta chain) described here comes from a study of somatic mutations in cytotoxic T cells in rheumatoid arthritis. TCRdb's copy holds only in-frame clones and misses some; the assay was immunoSEQ multiplex PCR. The profile shows approximately 13,000 clones, 78% of them singletons. Study-level points and caveats: Unlike healthy controls, rheumatoid arthritis patients had CD8+ clonality that increased with age.

As concerns this clone: Antigen unknown.

The CDR3 is 13 amino acids. V was clipped by 4 bases and J by 6 bases, with 13 bases between them. Germline assignment: CDR1 SNHLY and CDR2 FYNNEI. Material for sequencing was CD8+ T cells sorted from blood. This chain joins TRBV2 and TRBJ2-7; D ambiguous. The sequence was collected from an adult with rheumatoid arthritis. CDR3 sequence: CASSVWGGVEQYF. CDR3 coding DNA: TGTGCCAGCAGTGTTTGGGGTGGTGTCGAGCAGTACTTC.